Reported below is one T cell receptor (beta chain). What it binds is not known. The sample originates from a study of vaccination effects on CD4 cells after COVID-19. Germline V gives CDR1 KGHSH, CDR2 LQKENI. CDR3 size: 15 residues. Trimming at V came to 3 bases and at J to 1 base, leaving 4 bases not matched to a gene. Expansion with viral peptide pools was applied to antigen-specific CD4+ T cells by the ViraFEST assay prior to sequencing. With roughly 9 days of culture completed, CD4+ T cells were isolated. Either the mRNA-1273 or the BNT162b2 vaccine was given to participants as two doses. Profiled with immunoSEQ multiplex PCR; TCRdb holds only in-frame clones, not every one. Of roughly 24,000 clones listed, approximately 80% are singletons.

The sample here was CD4+ T cells from PBMCs cultured with SARS-CoV-2 spike peptides, taken after COVID-19 vaccination. The origin of this receptor is a human donor who received a COVID-19 vaccine. Some clones in this sample may be carry-over from other donors' samples. The chain joins TRBV18 to TRBJ1-1; TRBD1 aligns across 8 bases. Here the CDR3 reads CASSPDRAANTEAFF. CDR3 DNA: TGTGCCAGCTCACCGGACAGGGCCGCGAACACTGAAGCTTTCTTT.